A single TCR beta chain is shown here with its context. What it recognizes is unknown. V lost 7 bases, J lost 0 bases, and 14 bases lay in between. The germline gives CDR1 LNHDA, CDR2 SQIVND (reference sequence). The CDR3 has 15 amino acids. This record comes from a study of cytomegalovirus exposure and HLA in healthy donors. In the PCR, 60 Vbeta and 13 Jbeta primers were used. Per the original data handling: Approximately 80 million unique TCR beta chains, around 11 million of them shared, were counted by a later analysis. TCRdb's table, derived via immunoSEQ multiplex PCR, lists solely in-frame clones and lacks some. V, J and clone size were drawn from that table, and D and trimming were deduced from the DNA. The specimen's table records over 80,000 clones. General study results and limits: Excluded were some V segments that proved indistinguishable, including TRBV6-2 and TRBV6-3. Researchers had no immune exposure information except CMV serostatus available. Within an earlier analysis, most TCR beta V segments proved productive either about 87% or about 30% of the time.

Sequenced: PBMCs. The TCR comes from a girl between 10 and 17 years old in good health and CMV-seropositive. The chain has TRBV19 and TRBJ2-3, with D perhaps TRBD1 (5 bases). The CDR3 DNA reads TGTGCCAGTAACCCTACAGGTTCTAGCACAGATACGCAGTATTTT. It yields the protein CASNPTGSSTDTQYF.